A selection of T cell receptor beta chains follows, all from one sample in a study of cytotoxic CD8 clonotypes in ibrutinib-treated CLL. Here immunoSEQ multiplex PCR was the method, and the copy in TCRdb shows in-frame clones only, minus some. The sample holds about 200,000 clones, about 72% seen once. Sequenced here: PBMCs, sampled after 24 months of ibrutinib treatment. These receptors all come from a human donor with chronic lymphocytic leukemia. The CDR3 runs from the conserved cysteine through the conserved F or W. Fields, in order: J gene, clone size, V gene, D gene, CDR3 protein, CDR3 DNA. The D gene is left open where the match is weak. Clone size is given for some rows only: seen once, a few or many times, or a class if the clone is expanded.

TRBJ1-1 NA TRBV28 TRBD1 CASSPGQGPLLNTEAFF TGTGCCAGCAGTCCGGGACAGGGGCCCCTTCTGAACACTGAAGCTTTCTTT
TRBJ1-4 NA TRBV6-6 NA CASSYRRATNEKLFF TGTGCCAGCAGTTACCGCCGCGCAACTAATGAAAAACTGTTTTTT
TRBJ2-7 NA TRBV19 TRBD1 CASSIPPGQGSYEQYF TGTGCCAGTAGTATACCCCCAGGACAGGGTAGCTACGAGCAGTACTTC
TRBJ1-5 NA TRBV7-6 NA CASSSRTEPNQPQHF TGTGCCAGCAGCTCAAGGACAGAACCCAATCAGCCCCAGCATTTT
TRBJ1-1 once TRBV7-2 NA CASNGQPNTEAFF TGTGCCAGCAATGGGCAGCCGAACACTGAAGCTTTCTTT
TRBJ1-4 few TRBV27 NA CASGLHRGKLFF TGTGCCAGCGGTCTCCACAGAGGAAAACTGTTTTTT
TRBJ2-3 NA TRBV18 TRBD2 CASSLGTSGTTDTQYF TGTGCCAGCTCACTAGGGACTAGCGGAACCACAGATACGCAGTATTTT
TRBJ1-2 NA TRBV7-2 TRBD1 CASSPWDRRTGGYTF TGTGCCAGCAGCCCGTGGGACAGGCGCACGGGTGGCTACACCTTC
TRBJ2-7 once TRBV5-1 TRBD1 CASSLGQGDNEQYF TGCGCCAGCAGCTTGGGACAGGGGGACAACGAGCAGTACTTC
TRBJ2-5 NA TRBV5-1 NA CASSLGVAGTGKTQYF TGCGCCAGCAGCTTGGGTGTGGCGGGCACAGGAAAGACCCAGTACTTC
TRBJ2-2 NA TRBV27 TRBD1 CASSLSDRGRGGELFF TGTGCCAGCAGTTTATCGGACAGGGGGCGAGGCGGGGAGCTGTTTTTT
TRBJ1-2 NA TRBV2 NA CASSKEGLRGDGYTF TGTGCCAGCAGTAAAGAAGGACTACGGGGGGACGGCTACACCTTC
TRBJ2-5 NA TRBV5-5 TRBD1 CASSSLTGQETQYF TGTGCCAGCAGCTCCTTGACAGGGCAAGAGACCCAGTACTTC
TRBJ2-1 NA TRBV27 TRBD2 CAIMGLADNEQFF TGTGCCATTATGGGTCTAGCGGACAATGAGCAGTTCTTC